This T cell receptor beta chain was identified in a study of T cells in Graves' hyperthyroidism and ophthalmopathy. This clonotype was seen a few times. The antigen is undetermined. Amplification of TCR beta CDR3 regions was performed using RNA transcripts as template. Carried out on the TCR CDR3, a first-round RT-PCR used the HTBI primer set. From the multiplex PCR reads, TCRdb called clonotypes with MiXCR, one entry per CDR3 protein. The data contain hundreds of thousands of distinct CDR3 sequences, less than 25% of them singletons. Whole-study results and caveats: Also found in blood were most expanded thyroid clonotypes above 0.001.

Germline CDR1 and CDR2: DFQATT and SNEGSKA (reference sequence). With 3 bases removed from V and 3 bases from J, the gap between germline ends came to 10 bases. The CDR3 is made up of 13 amino acids. This receptor was obtained from a man aged 25-40 years with Graves' ophthalmopathy. This chain connects TRBV20-1 to TRBJ2-3; D remains ambiguous. Input material: blood. The CDR3 reads CSARERMTDTQYF. The CDR3, as DNA: TGCAGTGCTAGGGAAAGGATGACAGATACGCAGTATTTT.